The 26 T cell receptor beta chains presented below share a single source sample, sequenced in a study of T cell responses to AZD1222 COVID-19 vaccine. This table comes from immunoSEQ multiplex PCR, and its TCRdb copy is limited to in-frame clones, with some not included. This sample has over 150,000 clones; about 91% occur once, and the top ten carry around 10%. This specimen was peripheral blood, taken 28 days after the second AZD1222 dose. The receptors stem from an adult who received the AZD1222 COVID-19 vaccine.

V and J are TRBV5-4 and TRBJ2-7; D is perhaps TRBD1 (5 bases). This CDR3 has 13 residues. Germline V lookup: CDR1 SGHNT, CDR2 YYREEE (reference sequence). The germline V and J ends were trimmed by 1 base and 5 bases, with 10 bases remaining between them. The CDR3 here is CASSLPGLHEQYF. DNA of the CDR3: TGTGCCAGCAGCTTGCCAGGGCTCCACGAGCAGTACTTC.

The genes are TRBV28 and TRBJ1-3; no firm D call. The CDR3 spans 15 residues. Germline assignment: CDR1 MDHEN and CDR2 SYDVKM. V was trimmed by 3 bases and J by 0 bases, leaving 9 bases between them. CDR3 nucleotides: TGTGCCAGCAGTTTCCTCATTGGCTCTGGAAACACCATATATTTT. It specifies CASSFLIGSGNTIYF.

A single count supports this clone. V is TRBV28 and J is TRBJ1-1, with 8 positions matching TRBD1. The germline gives CDR1 MDHEN, CDR2 SYDVKM. V lost 2 bases and J lost 4; bases outside the gene matches: 6. This CDR3 region has 15 residues. The CDR3 DNA sequence: TGTGCCAGCAGTTTACTCAGGGGGCGGGTCACTGAAGCTTTCTTT. It translates to CASSLLRGRVTEAFF.

V gene TRBV6-5 combines with J gene TRBJ1-3; D not resolved. V dropped 5 bases and J dropped 4 bases, with 12 bases sitting between them. Germline V CDR1 and CDR2: MNHEY, SVGAGI. CDR3 size: 14 residues. DNA of the CDR3: TGTGCCAGCAGTACCCGGTCCTCGGGAAACACCATATATTTT. Protein product: CASSTRSSGNTIYF.

The rearrangement uses TRBV30 and TRBJ2-7; D is undetermined. Trimming shortened V by 3 bases and J by 0 bases, and 6 bases separated the two germline ends. Germline V gene sequence: CDR1 GTSNPN, CDR2 SVGIG (reference sequence). The CDR3 is made up of 12 amino acids. CDR3 in amino acids: CAWRGLSYEQYF. As DNA, the CDR3 is TGTGCCTGGAGAGGCCTCTCCTACGAGCAGTACTTC.

This chain links TRBV5-6 with TRBJ2-3; 8 positions match TRBD2. The CDR3 is 15 amino acids. Germline CDR1 reads SGHDT; CDR2 reads YYEEEE. Losses at the gene ends were 5 bases for V and 2 bases for J; bases not matched to a gene: 7. The CDR3 here is CASSRRGANTDTQYF. The CDR3 nucleotides read TGTGCCAGCAGTAGGCGGGGGGCTAACACAGATACGCAGTATTTT.

The genes are TRBV4-1 and TRBJ2-7; D possibly corresponds to TRBD1 (6 bases). The V and J ends lost 4 bases and 1 base respectively, with 11 bases between them. CDR1 MGHRA and CDR2 YSYEKL come from the germline V gene. The CDR3 contains 14 residues. The CDR3 region is CASSPQGSSYEQYF. The CDR3 nucleotides read TGCGCCAGCAGCCCACAGGGAAGTTCCTACGAGCAGTACTTC.

The chain joins TRBV5-6 to TRBJ2-5, with D maybe TRBD2 (5 bases). The germline V and J ends were trimmed by 4 bases and 5 bases, with 18 bases remaining between them. The CDR3 loop spans 15 amino acids. Per germline, CDR1 SGHDT and CDR2 YYEEEE. This CDR3 reads CASSPVDGGMETQYF. As DNA, the CDR3 is TGTGCCAGCAGCCCCGTGGACGGAGGTATGGAGACCCAGTACTTC.

The gene calls are TRBV4-3 and TRBJ2-2; no firm D call. The CDR3 sequence is 16 residues long. CDR1 is LGHNA, CDR2 YSLEER, per germline. Trimming took 0 bases from V and 0 from J, leaving 8 bases between them. This CDR3 is CASSQDMGTNTGELFF. The CDR3 region has the DNA TGCGCCAGCAGCCAAGATATGGGGACGAACACCGGGGAGCTGTTTTTT.

The chain uses TRBV6-5 and TRBJ2-3; D ambiguous. The CDR3 is 14 amino acids. V was shortened by 6 bases and J by 2 bases, with 12 bases between the two germline ends. Per the germline V gene, CDR1 is MNHEY and CDR2 is SVGAGI. CDR3 amino acids: CASRLRPYTDTQYF. The CDR3 DNA sequence: TGTGCCAGCAGACTTCGTCCATACACAGATACGCAGTATTTT.

This chain joins TRBV6-2 or TRBV6-3 and TRBJ2-7; tentatively, D is TRBD1 (5 bases). Per germline, CDR1 MNHEY and CDR2 SVGEGT. V was cut by 3 bases and J by 2 bases, with 14 bases left in between. This CDR3 region has 15 residues. The CDR3 nucleotides are TGTGCCAGCAGTTATGGGGCAGGTGGAACCTACGAGCAGTACTTC. It yields the protein CASSYGAGGTYEQYF.

The J gene is TRBJ1-1, the V gene TRBV19; 7 bases match TRBD1. The CDR3 covers 14 residues. Germline CDR1 LNHDA, CDR2 SQIVND (reference sequence). V gave up 6 bases and J gave up 1 base; unmatched junction bases: 5. CDR3: CASRTRGANTEAFF. DNA for the CDR3: TGTGCCAGTAGAACCAGGGGGGCGAACACTGAAGCTTTCTTT.

The V gene is TRBV3-1 (or the pseudogene TRBV3-2), the J gene TRBJ2-5, with TRBD1 matching 7 bases. V lost 6 bases, J lost 1 base, and 8 bases stayed unmatched. The CDR3 covers 15 residues. CDR1 and CDR2 (germline): LGHDT, YNNKEL (reference sequence). CDR3: CASRQTGIPQETQYF. For the CDR3, the DNA is TGTGCCAGCAGGCAGACAGGGATCCCCCAAGAGACCCAGTACTTC.

This clone came up once. This chain connects TRBV24-1 to TRBJ2-1; the D is unclear. CDR3 length equals 12 residues. Germline V CDR1 and CDR2: KGHDR, SFDVKD. The ends were cut back, 8 bases at V and 4 bases at J, with 8 bases in the middle. CDR3 residues: CATTDGYNEQFF. CDR3 nucleotides: TGTGCCACCACCGACGGGTACAATGAGCAGTTCTTC.

The chain couples TRBV3-1 (or the pseudogene TRBV3-2) to TRBJ1-1, with a tentative D call TRBD1 (5 bases). Germline loops: CDR1 LGHDT, CDR2 YNNKEL (reference sequence). The CDR3 consists of 14 residues. V shed 2 bases and J shed 0 bases, with 7 bases lying between them. The CDR3 reads CASSQQGVNTEAFF. The DNA for the CDR3 is TGTGCCAGCAGCCAACAGGGAGTGAACACTGAAGCTTTCTTT.

V gene TRBV9 combines with J gene TRBJ1-1; TRBD1 might be the D (6 bases). There are 16 residues in the CDR3. Trimming removed 2 bases from V and 1 base from J, with 15 bases in between. Germline CDR1 SGDLS, CDR2 YYNGEE. The CDR3 nucleotides read TGTGCCAGCAGCGTTGCACTCGGACAGACGAACACTGAAGCTTTCTTT. It translates to CASSVALGQTNTEAFF.

The rearrangement links TRBV7-2 to TRBJ2-3, with a possible D match to TRBD1 (5 bases). The CDR3 runs to 14 residues. The V gene's germline CDR1 is SGHTA and CDR2 FQGNSA. V was cut by 7 bases and J by 1 base, with 12 bases left in between. In DNA, the CDR3 is TGTGCCAGCACCCTATCGACAGGCACAGATACGCAGTATTTT. Protein: CASTLSTGTDTQYF.

The rearrangement links TRBV6-1 to TRBJ1-4; 7 positions agree with TRBD1. The CDR3 has 15 amino acids. CDR1 is MNHNS, CDR2 SASEGT, per germline. With V trimmed by 0 bases and J by 6 bases, 4 bases remained unmatched. CDR3 nucleotides: TGTGCCAGCAGTGAAGCAGGGGGCGCAGATGAAAAACTGTTTTTT. Its translation: CASSEAGGADEKLFF.

This chain connects TRBV7-3 to TRBJ1-1; possibly TRBD1 for D (6 bases). CDR1 SGHTA and CDR2 FQGTGA come from the germline V gene. The CDR3 contains 14 residues. V gave up 2 bases and J gave up 5 bases, with 12 bases separating them. The CDR3 coding sequence is TGTGCCAGCAGCTTATCCAGGGGAGGTACTGAAGCTTTCTTT. Its translation: CASSLSRGGTEAFF.

V gene TRBV21-1 combines with J gene TRBJ2-1; the table's D call, TRBD2, was not checked against the DNA. TRBV21-1 is recorded as a pseudogene. This CDR3 comprises 15 residues. The CDR3 loop is CASTRGGASFHEQFF. The CDR3 DNA follows: TGTGCCAGCACGCGCGGGGGGGCCTCGTTCCATGAGCAGTTCTTC.

The rearrangement uses TRBV5-1 and TRBJ2-1; tentative D call: TRBD2 (6 bases). Germline lookup yields CDR1 SGHRS and CDR2 YFSETQ. V lost 4 bases to trimming and J lost 6 bases, with 14 bases between them. CDR3 length: 14 residues. CDR3 sequence: CASSLQTSSNEQFF. The DNA for the CDR3 is TGCGCCAGCAGCCTACAGACTAGTTCCAATGAGCAGTTCTTC.

The V and J genes are TRBV5-1 and TRBJ1-6, with D hard to call. This CDR3 has 18 residues. V was pared by 3 bases and J by 5 bases, with 21 bases between. Germline assignment: CDR1 SGHRS and CDR2 YFSETQ. The CDR3 sequence: CASSSEGSGGGNNSPLHF. In nucleotides, the CDR3 is TGCGCCAGCAGCTCGGAAGGGTCGGGAGGAGGCAATAATTCACCCCTCCACTTT.

The V gene is TRBV6-1, the J gene TRBJ1-5; D gene unclear. This CDR3 region has 16 residues. V was shortened by 2 bases and J by 0 bases, with 11 bases between the two germline ends. The germline CDR1 and CDR2 sequences are MNHNS and SASEGT. In DNA, the CDR3 is TGTGCCAGCAGTGAAATTGGGAGTTATAGCAATCAGCCCCAGCATTTT. Its protein product is CASSEIGSYSNQPQHF.

The chain recombines TRBV11-2 with TRBJ1-6; D is undetermined. V was shortened by 5 bases and J by 7 bases, with 12 bases between the two germline ends. The CDR3 runs to 14 residues. Germline CDR1 SGHAT, CDR2 FQNNGV. Here the CDR3 DNA reads TGTGCCAGCAGCAACGGACTGCAAAATTCACCCCTCCACTTT. This sequence encodes CASSNGLQNSPLHF. The full variable domain, its missing parts supplied by reference TRBV11-2 and TRBJ1-6, is EAGVAQSPRYKIIEKRQSVAFWCNPISGHATLYWYQQILGQGPKLLIQFQNNGVVDDSQLPKDRFSAERLKGVDSTLKIQPAKLEDSAVYLCASSNGLQNSPLHFGNGTRLTVT.

V gene TRBV6-5 combines with J gene TRBJ1-2; no firm D call. V was pared by 2 bases and J by 7 bases, with 11 bases between. The germline V gene encodes CDR1 MNHEY and CDR2 SVGAGI. The CDR3 is made up of 13 amino acids. The CDR3: CASSYTGISGYTF. CDR3 nucleotide sequence: TGTGCCAGCAGTTACACGGGGATAAGTGGCTACACCTTC.

This clone was seen a single time. The chain uses TRBV3-1 (or the pseudogene TRBV3-2) and TRBJ1-4; D is undetermined. CDR3 length equals 15 residues. V was shortened by 1 base and J by 7 bases, with 13 bases between the two germline ends. Germline V gene sequence: CDR1 LGHDT, CDR2 YNNKEL (reference sequence). The DNA of the CDR3 is TGTGCCAGCAGCCAAGTCCCGAGCCTCCCTGAAAAACTGTTTTTT. Encoded protein: CASSQVPSLPEKLFF.